The clone carrying this T cell receptor (beta chain) has more than one count but fewer than ten. These data belong to a study of T-cell memory formation after mild COVID-19. Constant-segment primers were used for 5'RACE, and the resulting TCR alpha and TCR beta cDNA libraries carried sample barcodes and UMIs. In TCRdb, the 5' RACE reads were re-called with MiXCR into one record per CDR3 protein. The sample lists fewer than 250,000 distinct CDR3 sequences; under 12% were seen once. The CDR3 runs to 13 residues. In germline, CDR1 is SEHNR, CDR2 FQNEAQ (reference sequence). V was clipped by 4 bases and J by 6 bases; unmatched bases: 3.

The origin of this receptor is a man aged 18-30 years who had mild COVID-19 (a few samples of this study predate the infection). Cell type and time point are not known. Sequences were obtained from PBMCs or a T cell subset sorted from them (not recorded which). The chain joins TRBV7-9 to TRBJ1-2; 9 bases are a match to TRBD1. The CDR3 nucleotides read TGTGCCAGCAGCTCGACAGGGGGGAATGGCTACACCTTC. Translated, it gives CASSSTGGNGYTF.